This TCR beta chain was captured by sequencing in a study of shared clonotypes between healthy human individuals. Study-level background: Per donor, CD8 memory used one plate, CD8 naive used two, CD4 memory used three and CD4 naive used three.

TCRdb's table, derived via immunoSEQ multiplex PCR, lists solely in-frame clones and lacks some. In the table there are about 2.1 million clones, about 92% of which are singletons. Naive CD8 cells lacked CD45RO and underwent positive selection for CCR7, leaving out terminally differentiated effector memory CD45RA+ cells. Those who donated were healthy HIV-negative adults, with no recent acute infections or vaccinations reported. The CDR3 spans 14 residues. V was cut by 3 bases and J by 8 bases, with 16 bases left in between. Looked up from germline, CDR1 is MNHEY and CDR2 is SMNVEV (reference sequence). Broader study findings: Between four donors, naive CD4 clonotypes were shared at a level of about 5%. Represented genetic and exposure-history diversity was restricted by having few donors.

This clone came up once. Its antigen is not known. Other nucleotide sequences in the sample specify the same CDR3. V usage is TRBV27 and J usage is TRBJ1-2; D possibly corresponds to TRBD1 (6 bases). This receptor was taken from a man younger than 30 in good health. Some clones in this sample may be carry-over from other donors' samples. The sample was naive CD8+ T cells from PBMCs. CDR3 region: CASSLLGGAEGYTF. The CDR3, as DNA: TGTGCCAGCAGTTTGCTGGGGGGGGCGGAAGGCTACACCTTC.